A single sample gave rise to the 28 T cell receptor beta chains below, sequenced in a study of T cells in Graves' hyperthyroidism and ophthalmopathy. TCR beta CDR3 regions were amplified from RNA transcripts. The study used the HTBI primer set for a first-round RT-PCR of the TCR CDR3. Via MiXCR, TCRdb re-called the multiplex PCR reads, giving one row per CDR3 protein. The sample holds more than 300,000 distinct CDR3 sequences, 14% seen once. The sample was blood. All receptors derive from a woman in her thirties with Graves' hyperthyroidism.

In its sample, this clonotype was seen many times. V is TRBV20-1 and J is TRBJ1-5, with D hard to call. Trimming removed 3 bases at V and 5 bases at J, with 8 bases between. The CDR3 sequence is 12 residues long. From germline, CDR1 is DFQATT and CDR2 SNEGSKA (reference sequence). For the CDR3, the DNA is TGCAGTGCTAGGATTTCTGATCAGCCCCAGCATTTT. This translates into CSARISDQPQHF.

As regards this clonotype: A much bigger clone sits one base away, suggesting this may be a read error. The V call is TRBV2, the J call TRBJ2-2, with no clear D. The CDR3 runs to 13 residues. Germline CDR1 reads SNHLY; CDR2 reads FYNNEI. The CDR3 reads CASKGRYTVELFF. The CDR3 region has the DNA TGTGCCAGCAAGGGCCGATACACCGTGGAGCTGTTTTTT.

This clonotype showed up many times. The chain joins TRBV20-1 to TRBJ2-7; 7 bases are shared with TRBD1. V trimming: 5 bases; J trimming: 4 bases; junction bases outside the gene matches: 8. The CDR3 runs 13 residues. CDR1 is DFQATT and CDR2 is SNEGSKA in the germline V gene (reference sequence). Here the CDR3 DNA reads TGCAGTGCTGCCGGGACAGCGGATTACGAGCAGTACTTC. This encodes CSAAGTADYEQYF.

This clonotype appeared many times. V gene TRBV2 combines with J gene TRBJ1-1; D is perhaps TRBD1 (5 bases). V was trimmed by 4 bases and J by 6 bases, leaving 15 bases between them. This CDR3 has 14 amino acids. Germline V CDR1 and CDR2: SNHLY, FYNNEI. The CDR3 here is CASSGQRAGSEAFF. In DNA, the CDR3 is TGTGCCAGCAGTGGACAGCGCGCCGGATCTGAAGCTTTCTTT.

This clonotype turned up a few times. The chain combines TRBV28 with TRBJ2-4; D gene uncertain. The CDR3 runs to 13 residues. V was pared by 5 bases and J by 2 bases, with 7 bases between. Germline V CDR1 and CDR2: MDHEN, SYDVKM. CDR3 sequence: CASSRDTKNIQYF. The CDR3 bases are TGTGCCAGCAGTAGGGATACCAAAAACATTCAGTACTTC.

This clonotype was observed at least ten times. The chain carries TRBV29-1 and TRBJ2-5; TRBD1 aligns across 7 bases. The CDR3 is 14 residues long. Unmatched junction bases numbered 11, after V lost 6 bases and J lost 4 bases. CDR1 and CDR2 from the germline V gene are SQVTM and ANQGSEA. The CDR3 protein is CSVALTGTTETQYF. CDR3 coding DNA: TGCAGCGTGGCACTGACAGGGACGACAGAGACCCAGTACTTC.

The rearrangement joins TRBV18 to TRBJ2-7, with 11 positions matching TRBD2. The V gene end was trimmed by 4 bases and the J gene end by 3 bases; junction bases not matched to a gene: 8. Germline V lookup: CDR1 KGHSH, CDR2 LQKENI. The CDR3 runs to 16 residues. CDR3 sequence: CASSLSSLAGGYEQYF. The CDR3 nucleotides are TGTGCCAGCTCACTCTCCTCTCTAGCGGGAGGCTACGAGCAGTACTTC.

This clonotype came up many times. V and J are TRBV6-1 and TRBJ2-3; perhaps TRBD1 as D (6 bases). CDR3 length: 14 residues. Germline-derived CDR1 and CDR2 are MNHNS and SASEGT. V lost 5 bases and J 2 bases, leaving 11 bases between the germline ends. This chain's CDR3 is CASSSGQTTDTQYF. The CDR3 nucleotides are TGTGCCAGCAGTTCTGGACAGACCACAGATACGCAGTATTTT.

The V call is TRBV3-1, the J call TRBJ2-1; D possibly corresponds to TRBD2 (6 bases). Trimming removed 4 bases from V and 8 bases from J, with 12 bases in between. Looked up from germline, CDR1 is LGHDT and CDR2 is YNNKEL (reference sequence). The CDR3 contains 13 residues. CDR3 nucleotide sequence: TGTGCCAGCAGCCTGACTAGTCTCGATGAGCAGTTCTTC. It encodes CASSLTSLDEQFF.

This clonotype was recorded at least ten times. This sequence joins TRBV7-6 and TRBJ1-1; maybe TRBD1 (5 bases). The CDR3 runs to 13 residues. With 2 bases removed from V and 7 bases from J, the gap between germline ends came to 11 bases. Looked up from germline, CDR1 is SGHVS and CDR2 is FNYEAQ. The CDR3 DNA follows: TGTGCCAGCAGCTTATTGGGCGGGGGTGAAGCTTTCTTT. Translation gives CASSLLGGGEAFF.

This clonotype occurred many times. V and J are TRBV29-1 and TRBJ1-1; D not resolved. The CDR3 loop spans 10 amino acids. CDR1 and CDR2 from the germline V gene are SQVTM and ANQGSEA. V dropped 7 bases and J dropped 1 base, with 4 bases sitting between them. CDR3 loop: CSAANTEAFF. CDR3 in DNA: TGCAGCGCCGCGAACACTGAAGCTTTCTTT.

This chain connects TRBV24-1 to TRBJ2-5; 10 bases are a match to TRBD2. CDR3 size: 14 residues. V was pared by 4 bases and J by 6 bases, with 4 bases of the junction left unmatched. Germline V gene data show CDR1 as KGHDR and CDR2 as SFDVKD. The CDR3 sequence: CATSDPSGSKTQYF. CDR3 sequence (DNA): TGTGCCACCAGTGACCCTAGCGGGAGTAAGACCCAGTACTTC.

This clonotype was observed at least ten times. The chain carries TRBV6-1 and TRBJ2-1; weak D call: TRBD2 (5 bases). Deletions cut 8 bases from V and 2 bases from J, with 13 bases between. Germline CDR1 is MNHNS and CDR2 is SASEGT. The CDR3 is made up of 14 amino acids. The CDR3 coding sequence is TGTGCCAGCTCAGCGGAGACCACCTACAATGAGCAGTTCTTC. Protein product: CASSAETTYNEQFF.

Only one count was recorded for this clonotype. Germline and junction disagree at one end, which may indicate a read error. The chain employs TRBV15 and TRBJ1-6; 9 bases are a match to TRBD1. There are 15 residues in the CDR3. Looked up from germline, CDR1 is LNHNV and CDR2 is YYDKDF (reference sequence). CDR3 sequence: CTTSRETGGNSPLHF. The CDR3 DNA is TGTACCACCAGCAGAGAGACAGGGGGGAATTCACCCCTCCACTTT.

As for this clonotype: This may come from a read error, since a much larger clone is one base off. The chain employs TRBV5-1 and TRBJ2-1, with 12 bases aligning to TRBD2. With 3 bases clipped from V and 7 bases from J, the junction kept 5 bases outside the gene matches. Germline CDR1 and CDR2: SGHRS and YFSETQ. The CDR3 consists of 15 residues. The CDR3 bases are TGCGCCAGCAGCTCCCTAGCGGGAGGGCGGAATGAGCAGTTCTTC. It yields the protein CASSSLAGGRNEQFF.

Remarks on this clonotype: This clone may be a read error of a much larger clone one base away. The rearrangement joins TRBV7-9 to TRBJ1-4; no clear D gene. Germline lookup yields CDR1 SEHNR and CDR2 FQNEAQ (reference sequence). This CDR3 region has 17 residues. DNA of the CDR3: TGTGCCATCAGCTTACGGCTGGGAGGGACAACTAATGAAAAACTGTTTTTT. It codes for CAISLRLGGTTNEKLFF.

The sample holds many counts of this clonotype. J is TRBJ1-5 and V is TRBV11-2; D is unclear. The germline CDR1 and CDR2 sequences are SGHAT and FQNNGV. This CDR3 is 13 amino acids long. V shed 5 bases and J shed 4 bases, with 9 bases lying between them. CDR3 loop: CASSESTNQPQHF. Written as DNA, the CDR3 is TGTGCCAGCAGCGAGTCAACAAATCAGCCCCAGCATTTT.

This clonotype turned up a few times. V gene TRBV11-2 combines with J gene TRBJ2-7; D is undetermined. This CDR3 is built from 13 residues. Germline CDR1 reads SGHAT; CDR2 reads FQNNGV. V was cut by 0 bases and J by 6 bases, with 9 bases left in between. The CDR3 DNA reads as TGTGCCAGCAGCTTAGAGTACACGGGCGAGCAGTACTTC. Translating gives CASSLEYTGEQYF.

In this sample, this clonotype turned up many times. This chain links TRBV5-5 with TRBJ2-7; 11 nucleotides match TRBD2. The CDR3 runs to 15 residues. Germline V CDR1 and CDR2: SGHKS, YYEKEE (reference sequence). Trimming took 4 bases from V and 3 from J; bases not matched to a gene: 6. This CDR3 reads CASSLGLAELYEQYF. DNA of the CDR3: TGTGCCAGCAGCCTGGGACTAGCGGAACTCTACGAGCAGTACTTC.

J is TRBJ1-5 and V is TRBV25-1; the D is unclear. Germline V gene data show CDR1 as MGHDK and CDR2 as SYGVNS. Deletions cut 1 base from V and 11 bases from J, with 12 bases between. CDR3 size: 13 residues. The CDR3 is CASSESERVAQHF. The CDR3 DNA sequence: TGTGCCAGCAGTGAATCAGAGAGAGTAGCCCAGCATTTT. Variable domain in full (rest from reference TRBV25-1 and TRBJ1-5): EADIYQTPRYLVIGTGKKITLECSQTMGHDKMYWYQQDPGMELHLIHYSYGVNSTEKGDLSSESTVSRIRTEHFPLTLESARPSHTSQYLCASSESERVAQHFGDGTRLSIL.

The J gene is TRBJ2-5, the V gene TRBV19; D is unresolved. CDR3 length: 15 amino acids. Germline assignment: CDR1 LNHDA and CDR2 SQIVND (reference sequence). V shed 3 bases and J shed 4 bases, with 15 bases lying between them. The CDR3 DNA reads as TGTGCCAGTAGTATTGAGACTGCCCAGGCAGAGACCCAGTACTTC. This sequence encodes CASSIETAQAETQYF.

The chain carries TRBV7-2 and TRBJ2-3, with a weak D call TRBD1 (9 bases). The germline V gene has CDR1 SGHTA and CDR2 FQGNSA. Trimming cost V 1 base and J 7 bases, with 27 bases left between them. The CDR3 is 19 residues long. The CDR3 sequence is CASSLVPDRGVAGRNTQYF. CDR3 DNA sequence: TGTGCCAGCAGCTTAGTACCGGACAGGGGCGTAGCGGGAAGGAATACGCAGTATTTT.

About this clonotype itself: A read error may be the cause here, since a much bigger clone is one base away. This chain links TRBV11-2 with TRBJ2-7, with a possible D match to TRBD1 (5 bases). The CDR3 contains 15 residues. The V gene's germline CDR1 is SGHAT and CDR2 FQNNGV. Trimming removed 1 base at V and 2 bases at J, with 12 bases between. The DNA for the CDR3 is TGTGCCAGCAGCTTAGTAGGGGCATTAACCTACGAGCAGTACTTC. Residues: CASSLVGALTYEQYF.

The chain couples TRBV29-1 to TRBJ2-7; D is undetermined. This CDR3 comprises 12 residues. V lost 5 bases to trimming and J lost 2 bases, with 10 bases between them. The germline V gene encodes CDR1 SQVTM and CDR2 ANQGSEA. CDR3 bases: TGCAGCGTTTCCGGGCCCGCCTACGAGCAGTACTTC. Encoded protein: CSVSGPAYEQYF.

This clonotype was found many times. The chain links TRBV6-1 to TRBJ1-1, with 9 bases aligning to TRBD1. The germline CDR1 and CDR2 sequences are MNHNS and SASEGT. There are 14 residues in the CDR3. Losses at the gene ends were 7 bases for V and 5 bases for J; bases not matched to a gene: 8. The CDR3 DNA follows: TGTGCCAGCACATTTAAACAGGGGGCAACTGAAGCTTTCTTT. Translated, it gives CASTFKQGATEAFF.

The J gene is TRBJ2-1, the V gene TRBV6-1, with 8 bases that match TRBD1. J was trimmed by 7 bases and V by 6 bases; bases with no gene match: 17. Looked up from germline, CDR1 is MNHNS and CDR2 is SASEGT. CDR3 length: 17 amino acids. Written as DNA, the CDR3 is TGTGCCAGCAGAAAAGGACAGGGCCCGCTTGTGGGGAATGAGCAGTTCTTC. It specifies CASRKGQGPLVGNEQFF.

This clonotype has a handful of counts. The chain is built from TRBV4-3 and TRBJ2-3; maybe TRBD2 (6 bases). The CDR3 loop spans 17 amino acids. The germline V gene has CDR1 LGHNA and CDR2 YSLEER. V was trimmed by 1 base and J by 0 bases, leaving 14 bases between them. CDR3 protein: CASSQAPLAASTDTQYF. As DNA, the CDR3 is TGCGCCAGCAGCCAAGCCCCATTAGCGGCTAGCACAGATACGCAGTATTTT.

The chain carries TRBV12-3 or TRBV12-4 and TRBJ2-3; D perhaps matches TRBD1 (5 bases). The CDR3 is 14 amino acids. The germline V and J ends were trimmed by 5 bases and 0 bases, with 9 bases remaining between them. CDR3 DNA sequence: TGTGCCAGCAGTCCGACAGCTAGCACAGATACGCAGTATTTT. Amino acid sequence: CASSPTASTDTQYF.